This TCR beta chain was identified in a study of blood T cell repertoires in COVID-19. The authors' processing: Quantification of nucleated cells was approximated via reference gene primer amplification. The assay was immunoSEQ multiplex PCR, and TCRdb's table has in-frame clones only and misses some. The DNA was the basis for D and trimming; V, J and clone size are from that table. Seen here are 50,000 to 65,000 clones, around 82% observed once, and the top ten hold 15% to 20%. Unmatched junction bases numbered 7, after V lost 5 bases and J lost 2 bases. Germline V gene data show CDR1 as MNHEY and CDR2 as SMNVEV (reference sequence). This CDR3 is built from 17 residues.

The sequenced sample was peripheral blood. This chain uses TRBV27 with TRBJ1-5; 12 bases are a match to TRBD1. The source of this sequence is a man in his sixties with COVID-19, enrolled during active disease. CDR3 in amino acids: CASSGGQGAGGNQPQHF. The CDR3, as DNA: TGTGCCAGCAGTGGGGGACAGGGGGCTGGGGGCAATCAGCCCCAGCATTTT.